These 2 T cell receptor beta chains were sequenced from one sample in a study of T cell responses to AZD1222 COVID-19 vaccine. Assay: immunoSEQ multiplex PCR; the TCRdb copy retains only in-frame clones and omits some. The sample includes over 95,000 clones, around 89% seen only once; the top ten take 7.5%. The specimen comprised peripheral blood, sampled on day 0 of AZD1222 vaccination. Source of these receptors: an adult in good health.

The CDR3 nucleotides read TGTGCCAGCAGCACCCCTCGGGGATCGGGTAAATCCTACAATGAGCAGTTCTTC. Translation: CASSTPRGSGKSYNEQFF. The V gene is TRBV7-2, the J gene TRBJ2-1; D may be TRBD2 (5 bases). The germline V gene encodes CDR1 SGHTA and CDR2 FQGNSA. The CDR3 has 18 residues. V lost 5 bases and J lost 1, with 21 bases in between.

The rearrangement joins TRBV5-5 to TRBJ2-5; possibly TRBD1 or TRBD2 for D (5 bases each). Germline V CDR1 and CDR2: SGHKS, YYEKEE (reference sequence). V lost 4 bases and J lost 5, with 15 bases in between. There are 14 residues in the CDR3. The CDR3 region has the DNA TGTGCCAGCAGCATAGGGACCACGAGGGAGACCCAGTACTTC. Its translation: CASSIGTTRETQYF.